The rows below give T cell receptor beta chains drawn from one sample of a study of regulatory T cells in long-lasting Graves disease. Each CDR3 protein is one row after TCRdb ran MiXCR on the multiplex PCR reads. The data show 300,000 to 400,000 distinct CDR3 sequences, with approximately 15% seen just once and about 32% held by the top ten. The same sample was also studied in work on T cells in Graves' hyperthyroidism and ophthalmopathy.

This specimen was peripheral blood mononuclear cells (PBMCs), taken at new diagnosis, from a patient treated with antithyroid drugs. The receptors derive from a man aged 40-49 years with Graves disease. Both conserved end residues are part of each CDR3. The D gene is left open where the match is weak. Only part of the rows carry a size: once, few, many, or a class if the clone is expanded.

d_call: NA; v_call: TRBV10-3; j_call: TRBJ2-7; clone_size: NA; cdr3_aa: CAIRTPAYEQYF; cdr3_nt: TGTGCCATTCGGACGCCAGCCTACGAGCAGTACTTC
d_call: NA; v_call: TRBV7-2; j_call: TRBJ2-7; clone_size: NA; cdr3_aa: CASSPNGLFNQYF; cdr3_nt: TGTGCCAGCAGCCCCAATGGACTCTTTAATCAGTACTTC
d_call: NA; v_call: TRBV7-9; j_call: TRBJ1-2; clone_size: many; cdr3_aa: CASSLRGVDGYTF; cdr3_nt: TGTGCCAGCAGCTTACGGGGTGTGGATGGCTACACCTTC
d_call: TRBD2; v_call: TRBV29-1; j_call: TRBJ2-3; clone_size: NA; cdr3_aa: CSALPSRGGLTDTQYF; cdr3_nt: TGCAGCGCCCTCCCTTCCCGGGGGGGGCTCACAGATACGCAGTATTTT
d_call: NA; v_call: TRBV7-9; j_call: TRBJ1-2; clone_size: many; cdr3_aa: CASSFRRGYTF; cdr3_nt: TGTGCCAGCAGCTTTAGACGCGGCTACACCTTC
d_call: TRBD1; v_call: TRBV7-8; j_call: TRBJ2-7; clone_size: NA; cdr3_aa: CASSTQQGFYEQYF; cdr3_nt: TGTGCCAGCAGCACTCAACAGGGGTTCTACGAGCAGTACTTC
d_call: NA; v_call: TRBV20-1; j_call: TRBJ2-5; clone_size: many; cdr3_aa: CSARDQGQETQYF; cdr3_nt: TGCAGTGCTAGAGATCAAGGGCAAGAGACCCAGTACTTC
d_call: NA; v_call: TRBV12-3/TRBV12-4; j_call: TRBJ2-1; clone_size: many; cdr3_aa: CASSLLGGLAFF; cdr3_nt: TGTGCCAGCAGTTTGTTGGGGGGCTTAGCGTTCTTC
d_call: NA; v_call: TRBV7-9; j_call: TRBJ1-2; clone_size: NA; cdr3_aa: CASSPGRHLNYGYTF; cdr3_nt: TGTGCCAGCAGCCCGGGACGACACCTAAACTATGGCTACACCTTC
d_call: TRBD1; v_call: TRBV6-1; j_call: TRBJ1-1; clone_size: many; cdr3_aa: CASSTPQGWGSTEAFF; cdr3_nt: TGTGCCAGCAGTACACCACAGGGGTGGGGTTCCACTGAAGCTTTCTTT
d_call: NA; v_call: TRBV18; j_call: TRBJ2-1; clone_size: many; cdr3_aa: CASSPTTGVGNEQFF; cdr3_nt: TGTGCCAGCTCACCAACCACTGGGGTCGGCAATGAGCAGTTCTTC
d_call: TRBD1; v_call: TRBV27; j_call: TRBJ1-5; clone_size: NA; cdr3_aa: CASSPLQGFNQPQHF; cdr3_nt: TGTGCCAGCAGTCCCCTACAGGGGTTCAATCAGCCCCAGCATTTT
d_call: TRBD2; v_call: TRBV7-9; j_call: TRBJ2-5; clone_size: many; cdr3_aa: CASSTTERGGQETQYF; cdr3_nt: TGTGCCAGCAGCACCACCGAGCGGGGGGGCCAAGAGACCCAGTACTTC
d_call: NA; v_call: TRBV5-1; j_call: TRBJ1-1; clone_size: many; cdr3_aa: CASSLSRLNTEAFF; cdr3_nt: TGCGCCAGCAGCTTGTCACGGTTGAACACTGAAGCTTTCTTT
d_call: TRBD1; v_call: TRBV6-1; j_call: TRBJ1-2; clone_size: NA; cdr3_aa: CASSETGFGYTF; cdr3_nt: TGTGCCAGCAGCGAGACAGGGTTTGGCTACACCTTC
d_call: NA; v_call: TRBV12-3/TRBV12-4; j_call: TRBJ2-3; clone_size: NA; cdr3_aa: CASSLDWGTDTQYF; cdr3_nt: TGTGCCAGCAGTTTGGACTGGGGAACAGATACGCAGTATTTT
d_call: TRBD2; v_call: TRBV20-1; j_call: TRBJ2-1; clone_size: NA; cdr3_aa: CSAHRLAVYNEQFF; cdr3_nt: TGCAGTGCCCATCGACTAGCGGTTTACAATGAGCAGTTCTTC
d_call: TRBD2; v_call: TRBV2; j_call: TRBJ2-7; clone_size: many; cdr3_aa: CASSQDPAGGPYEQYF; cdr3_nt: TGTGCCAGCAGTCAAGACCCAGCGGGGGGGCCCTACGAGCAGTACTTC
d_call: TRBD2; v_call: TRBV24-1; j_call: TRBJ2-3; clone_size: many; cdr3_aa: CATSDPGTSHPDTQYF; cdr3_nt: TGTGCCACCAGTGACCCCGGGACTAGCCATCCAGATACGCAGTATTTT
d_call: NA; v_call: TRBV20-1; j_call: TRBJ2-7; clone_size: NA; cdr3_aa: CSASYGGPYEQYF; cdr3_nt: TGCAGTGCTAGTTACGGGGGTCCTTACGAGCAGTACTTC
d_call: NA; v_call: TRBV20-1; j_call: TRBJ1-1; clone_size: NA; cdr3_aa: CSAREGVRGFAEAFF; cdr3_nt: TGCAGTGCTAGAGAGGGGGTCAGGGGCTTCGCTGAAGCTTTCTTT
d_call: NA; v_call: TRBV5-1; j_call: TRBJ2-7; clone_size: few; cdr3_aa: CASSQNPRAEQYF; cdr3_nt: TGCGCCAGCAGCCAGAACCCCCGGGCGGAGCAGTACTTC
d_call: TRBD1; v_call: TRBV30; j_call: TRBJ2-2; clone_size: few; cdr3_aa: CACPRTGSTGELFF; cdr3_nt: TGTGCCTGTCCCCGGACAGGGTCCACCGGGGAGCTGTTTTTT
d_call: TRBD2; v_call: TRBV2; j_call: TRBJ2-3; clone_size: many; cdr3_aa: CASSEASGVGHMQYF; cdr3_nt: TGTGCCAGCAGTGAAGCTAGCGGGGTTGGTCATATGCAGTATTTT
d_call: TRBD1; v_call: TRBV6-1; j_call: TRBJ1-6; clone_size: NA; cdr3_aa: CASSDRGSSPLHF; cdr3_nt: TGTGCCAGCAGTGACAGGGGGTCCTCACCCCTCCACTTT
d_call: NA; v_call: TRBV9; j_call: TRBJ2-1; clone_size: few; cdr3_aa: CASSVLGEPEQFF; cdr3_nt: TGTGCCAGCAGCGTTTTAGGGGAGCCTGAGCAGTTCTTC
d_call: TRBD1; v_call: TRBV27; j_call: TRBJ2-7; clone_size: few; cdr3_aa: CASSEPGTGPYEQYF; cdr3_nt: TGTGCCAGCAGTGAGCCTGGGACAGGCCCCTACGAGCAGTACTTC
d_call: NA; v_call: TRBV12-3/TRBV12-4; j_call: TRBJ1-5; clone_size: many; cdr3_aa: CASSVIPGSNQPQHF; cdr3_nt: TGTGCCAGCAGTGTCATCCCAGGGAGCAATCAGCCCCAGCATTTT
d_call: NA; v_call: TRBV29-1; j_call: TRBJ2-2; clone_size: NA; cdr3_aa: CSVEDLRGNTGELFF; cdr3_nt: TGCAGCGTTGAAGATCTTAGGGGAAACACCGGGGAGCTGTTTTTT
d_call: NA; v_call: TRBV25-1; j_call: TRBJ2-7; clone_size: NA; cdr3_aa: CASSAGAGKYF; cdr3_nt: TGTGCCAGCAGCGCCGGAGCGGGCAAGTACTTC
d_call: TRBD1; v_call: TRBV5-1; j_call: TRBJ1-6; clone_size: many; cdr3_aa: CASSLRTGGSYNSPLHF; cdr3_nt: TGCGCCAGCAGCTTGAGGACAGGGGGCTCCTATAATTCACCCCTCCACTTT
d_call: NA; v_call: TRBV6-5; j_call: TRBJ2-3; clone_size: many; cdr3_aa: CASSYSQASVFITDTQYF; cdr3_nt: TGTGCCAGCAGTTACTCCCAGGCCTCAGTTTTTATCACAGATACGCAGTATTTT
d_call: NA; v_call: TRBV29-1; j_call: TRBJ2-1; clone_size: few; cdr3_aa: CSAPGPYRSGWGNEQFF; cdr3_nt: TGCAGCGCCCCCGGGCCCTACAGGTCAGGTTGGGGCAATGAGCAGTTCTTC
d_call: TRBD1; v_call: TRBV10-3; j_call: TRBJ2-1; clone_size: NA; cdr3_aa: CAISEMMSGGSEQFF; cdr3_nt: TGTGCCATCAGTGAAATGATGTCAGGGGGTTCTGAGCAGTTCTTC
d_call: TRBD1; v_call: TRBV7-9; j_call: TRBJ2-1; clone_size: NA; cdr3_aa: CASSLRGNRGSPYNEQFF; cdr3_nt: TGTGCCAGCAGCTTACGGGGGAACAGGGGGAGTCCCTACAATGAGCAGTTCTTC
d_call: NA; v_call: TRBV4-2; j_call: TRBJ1-1; clone_size: many; cdr3_aa: CASSHGTMGGTEAFF; cdr3_nt: TGTGCCAGCAGCCACGGGACAATGGGAGGCACTGAAGCTTTCTTT
d_call: NA; v_call: TRBV7-2; j_call: TRBJ2-2; clone_size: NA; cdr3_aa: CASSVNRVRTGELFF; cdr3_nt: TGTGCCAGCAGCGTCAACAGGGTCCGAACCGGGGAGCTGTTTTTT
d_call: TRBD1; v_call: TRBV19; j_call: TRBJ2-2; clone_size: few; cdr3_aa: CASSITGGVGELFF; cdr3_nt: TGTGCCAGTAGTATCACAGGGGGCGTCGGGGAGCTGTTTTTT
d_call: NA; v_call: TRBV19; j_call: TRBJ2-2; clone_size: many; cdr3_aa: CATRRFTGELFF; cdr3_nt: TGTGCCACTCGACGGTTCACCGGGGAGCTGTTTTTT
d_call: NA; v_call: TRBV5-1; j_call: TRBJ2-3; clone_size: NA; cdr3_aa: CASSLMGPDTQYF; cdr3_nt: TGCGCCAGCAGCTTGATGGGTCCAGATACGCAGTATTTT
d_call: TRBD1; v_call: TRBV13; j_call: TRBJ1-3; clone_size: NA; cdr3_aa: CASSQGQGLRLFGNTIYF; cdr3_nt: TGTGCCAGCAGCCAAGGACAGGGGTTGAGACTCTTCGGAAACACCATATATTTT
d_call: NA; v_call: TRBV10-3; j_call: TRBJ2-4; clone_size: few; cdr3_aa: CAIGGGNIQYF; cdr3_nt: TGTGCCATCGGTGGCGGAAACATTCAGTACTTC
d_call: NA; v_call: TRBV3-1; j_call: TRBJ1-1; clone_size: many; cdr3_aa: CASSQEGIMNTEAFF; cdr3_nt: TGTGCCAGCAGCCAAGAAGGGATCATGAACACTGAAGCTTTCTTT
d_call: NA; v_call: TRBV9; j_call: TRBJ1-3; clone_size: NA; cdr3_aa: CASSVEGAGAGNTIYF; cdr3_nt: TGTGCCAGCAGCGTAGAGGGCGCAGGGGCTGGAAACACCATATATTTT
d_call: NA; v_call: TRBV28; j_call: TRBJ2-7; clone_size: many; cdr3_aa: CASSFMMYEQYF; cdr3_nt: TGTGCCAGCAGTTTTATGATGTACGAGCAGTACTTC
d_call: NA; v_call: TRBV9; j_call: TRBJ2-5; clone_size: few; cdr3_aa: CASSVGWRETQYF; cdr3_nt: TGTGCCAGCAGCGTAGGTTGGCGGGAGACCCAGTACTTC
d_call: NA; v_call: TRBV5-1; j_call: TRBJ2-7; clone_size: many; cdr3_aa: CASSYRQGMSYEQYF; cdr3_nt: TGCGCCAGCAGCTATCGGCAGGGGATGTCCTACGAGCAGTACTTC
d_call: NA; v_call: TRBV11-3; j_call: TRBJ2-1; clone_size: few; cdr3_aa: CASSSGRHEQFF; cdr3_nt: TGTGCCAGCAGCTCCGGGCGGCATGAGCAGTTCTTC
d_call: TRBD2; v_call: TRBV7-2; j_call: TRBJ2-5; clone_size: many; cdr3_aa: CASSLHLGTSSPGTQYF; cdr3_nt: TGTGCCAGCAGCCTGCACCTCGGGACTAGCTCACCTGGGACCCAGTACTTC
d_call: NA; v_call: TRBV2; j_call: TRBJ2-1; clone_size: NA; cdr3_aa: CASSGELVSKDNEQFF; cdr3_nt: TGTGCCAGCAGCGGGGAACTAGTCTCGAAAGACAATGAGCAGTTCTTC
d_call: NA; v_call: TRBV5-6; j_call: TRBJ2-4; clone_size: NA; cdr3_aa: CASSLLQGKKIQYF; cdr3_nt: TGTGCCAGCAGCTTGTTACAGGGCAAAAAAATTCAGTACTTC
d_call: NA; v_call: TRBV28; j_call: TRBJ2-5; clone_size: NA; cdr3_aa: CASSFKGAQEETQYF; cdr3_nt: TGTGCCAGCAGTTTTAAGGGCGCGCAGGAAGAGACCCAGTACTTC
d_call: NA; v_call: TRBV12-3/TRBV12-4; j_call: TRBJ2-7; clone_size: many; cdr3_aa: CASSLPPNEQYF; cdr3_nt: TGTGCCAGCAGTTTACCGCCGAATGAGCAGTACTTC
d_call: NA; v_call: TRBV20-1; j_call: TRBJ1-1; clone_size: NA; cdr3_aa: CSAREGQSYTEAFF; cdr3_nt: TGCAGTGCTAGAGAAGGACAAAGCTACACTGAAGCTTTCTTT
d_call: NA; v_call: TRBV12-3/TRBV12-4; j_call: TRBJ1-5; clone_size: few; cdr3_aa: CASSQKGLSNQPQHF; cdr3_nt: TGTGCCAGCAGCCAGAAGGGTCTTAGCAATCAGCCCCAGCATTTT
d_call: NA; v_call: TRBV7-9; j_call: TRBJ2-2; clone_size: few; cdr3_aa: CASSLLRGITGELFF; cdr3_nt: TGTGCCAGCAGCTTACTCCGGGGCATCACCGGGGAGCTGTTTTTT
d_call: TRBD1; v_call: TRBV7-9; j_call: TRBJ2-2; clone_size: many; cdr3_aa: CASSLWTGAGELFF; cdr3_nt: TGTGCCAGCAGCCTTTGGACAGGGGCCGGGGAGCTGTTTTTT
d_call: TRBD2; v_call: TRBV14; j_call: TRBJ2-7; clone_size: few; cdr3_aa: CASSPRGGAYEQYF; cdr3_nt: TGTGCCAGCAGCCCCCGGGGGGGCGCATACGAGCAGTACTTC
d_call: TRBD2; v_call: TRBV7-8; j_call: TRBJ2-1; clone_size: many; cdr3_aa: CASSPEGLAGFYEQFF; cdr3_nt: TGTGCCAGCAGCCCGGAAGGACTAGCGGGATTCTATGAGCAGTTCTTC